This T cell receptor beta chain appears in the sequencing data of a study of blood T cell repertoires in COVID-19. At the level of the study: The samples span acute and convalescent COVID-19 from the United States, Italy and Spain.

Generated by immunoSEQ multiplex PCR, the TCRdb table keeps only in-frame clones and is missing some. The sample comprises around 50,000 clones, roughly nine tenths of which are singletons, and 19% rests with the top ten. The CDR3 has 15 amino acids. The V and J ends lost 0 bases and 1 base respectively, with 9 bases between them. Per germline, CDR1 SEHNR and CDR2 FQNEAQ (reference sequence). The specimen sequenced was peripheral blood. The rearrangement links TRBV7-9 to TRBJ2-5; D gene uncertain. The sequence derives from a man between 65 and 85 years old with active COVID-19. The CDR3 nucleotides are TGTGCCAGCAGCTTAGCGTTTGGAGTCCAAGAGACCCAGTACTTC. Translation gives CASSLAFGVQETQYF.